Below are 10 T cell receptor beta chains sequenced from a single sample in a study of blood T cell repertoires in COVID-19. Profiling relied on immunoSEQ multiplex PCR, and the TCRdb table lists in-frame clones only, not all of them. The table lists nearly 350,000 clones, 88% of them singletons, with more than 5.5% in the top ten. The sequencing sample was made of peripheral blood. The receptors shown here come from a woman aged 70-85 years with COVID-19, enrolled during active disease.

The chain carries TRBV27 and TRBJ2-7, with D perhaps TRBD1 (6 bases). The V end was cut by 6 bases, the J end by 7 bases, with 16 bases between. The CDR3 totals 13 residues. Germline V gene sequence: CDR1 MNHEY, CDR2 SMNVEV (reference sequence). Here the CDR3 reads CASRGQRAGEQYF. The CDR3 DNA reads as TGTGCCAGCAGAGGACAGAGGGCTGGTGAGCAGTACTTC.

The chain combines TRBV7-9 with TRBJ1-2, with TRBD1 identical over 7 bases. Per the germline V gene, CDR1 is SEHNR and CDR2 is FQNEAQ (reference sequence). The J segment lost 4 bases and the V segment lost 0 bases, leaving 5 bases of the junction unmatched. CDR3 length: 15 amino acids. The CDR3 coding sequence is TGTGCCAGCAGCTTAGCAGGACAGGACCTCTATGGCTACACCTTC. Its translation: CASSLAGQDLYGYTF. Combining the CDR3 with reference TRBV7-9 and TRBJ1-2 gives the whole variable domain DTGVSQNPRHKITKRGQNVTFRCDPISEHNRLYWYRQTLGQGPEFLTYFQNEAQLEKSRLLSDRFSAERPKGSFSTLEIQRTEQGDSAMYLCASSLAGQDLYGYTFGSGTRLTVV.

This clone turned up a few times. Distinct nucleotide sequences in the sample also encode this CDR3. This chain joins TRBV7-9 and TRBJ2-5; TRBD2 matches 8 bases. CDR3 length: 15 residues. V was pared by 5 bases and J by 5 bases, with 10 bases of the junction left unmatched. CDR1 SEHNR and CDR2 FQNEAQ come from the germline V gene (reference sequence). The chain's CDR3 is CASSPGAGGRETQYF. CDR3 nucleotides: TGTGCCAGCAGCCCCGGTGCGGGGGGACGGGAGACCCAGTACTTC. The full variable domain, in which reference TRBV7-9 and TRBJ2-5 provide the parts outside the CDR3, is DTGVSQNPRHKITKRGQNVTFRCDPISEHNRLYWYRQTLGQGPEFLTYFQNEAQLEKSRLLSDRFSAERPKGSFSTLEIQRTEQGDSAMYLCASSPGAGGRETQYFGPGTRLLVL.

Here the CDR3 DNA reads TGTGCCAGCAGCTGGCCCGGGACAGGGTACCCAGAAGCTTTCTTT. It translates to CASSWPGTGYPEAFF. The chain has TRBV7-6 and TRBJ1-1, with TRBD1 identical over 9 bases. The CDR3 contains 15 residues. Unmatched junction bases numbered 11, after V lost 4 bases and J lost 8 bases. The germline V gene has CDR1 SGHVS and CDR2 FNYEAQ.

The chain employs TRBV30 and TRBJ2-7; 8 bases map to TRBD2. Germline V gene data show CDR1 as GTSNPN and CDR2 as SVGIG (reference sequence). V lost 6 bases and J lost 6; bases outside the gene matches: 7. There are 12 residues in the CDR3. The CDR3 loop is CACIGGAGEQYF. CDR3 nucleotides: TGTGCCTGTATCGGGGGGGCTGGCGAGCAGTACTTC.

This chain uses TRBV6-5 with TRBJ2-3; D call uncertain. The CDR3 spans 13 residues. Germline V gene sequence: CDR1 MNHEY, CDR2 SVGAGI. The germline V and J ends were trimmed by 7 bases and 5 bases, with 13 bases remaining between them. CDR3 residues: CASTEAQGDTQYF. The CDR3 nucleotides read TGTGCCAGCACCGAGGCGCAAGGAGATACGCAGTATTTT.

The chain is built from TRBV12-5 and TRBJ2-7; D is uncertain. The germline CDR1 and CDR2 sequences are LGHNT and FRNRAP. Trimming removed 2 bases at V and 3 bases at J, with 5 bases between. The CDR3 has 12 residues. The CDR3 DNA follows: TGTGCTAGTGGTTTGCGGGTCTACGAGCAGTACTTC. Its protein is CASGLRVYEQYF.

This sequence joins TRBV5-1 and TRBJ1-2, with 11 bases that match TRBD1. CDR1 is SGHRS, CDR2 YFSETQ, per germline. V gave up 7 bases and J gave up 4 bases; unmatched junction bases: 6. The CDR3 totals 14 residues. The CDR3 loop is CASAGTGGAYGYTF. The CDR3 region has the DNA TGCGCCAGCGCCGGGACAGGGGGGGCCTATGGCTACACCTTC.

The V call is TRBV9, the J call TRBJ2-3; TRBD1 aligns across 8 bases. Trimming cost V 7 bases and J 7 bases; bases outside gene matches: 11. The CDR3 contains 14 residues. Per germline, CDR1 SGDLS and CDR2 YYNGEE. CDR3 in amino acids: CASDAGGRSNTQYF. The CDR3 nucleotides are TGTGCCAGCGACGCAGGGGGCCGGTCAAATACGCAGTATTTT.

The gene calls are TRBV21-1 and TRBJ2-7; TRBD1, the table's D call, lacks a check against the DNA. TRBV21-1 is marked as a pseudogene. The CDR3 covers 17 residues. The CDR3 DNA reads as TGTGCCAGCAGCAAACATTTACGGGGGACAGTCTCCTACGAGCAGTACTTC. Translation gives CASSKHLRGTVSYEQYF.